The TCR beta chain described here comes from a study of T cell responses to AZD1222 COVID-19 vaccine listed by TCRdb under 2021. With regard to the full study: TCR sequencing covered 230 to 250 trial participants: 207 given two doses of AZD1222 and 26 given two doses of MenACWY control vaccine. Enrollment into the trials was organized by age into subgroups of 18-55, 56-69 and 70-plus years, and those subgroups contained about 150, 27 and 61 TCR-sequenced participants, respectively. General study outcomes and caveats: Because no day 14 peak-response samples were available, the repertoires could be characterized only after the peak T cell response. Epitopes outside the regions mutated in the B.1.351 and B.1.1.7 variants were reportedly recognized by nearly half of the unique spike-specific TCRs. Conclusions about previously exposed vaccinees are limited, since just a handful of AZD1222 recipients were seropositive for SARS-CoV-2 at baseline. The whole spike protein was spanned by vaccine-associated CD4 TCRs, and dominant responses were seen in regions 160-218 and 743-854. The 56-69-year group was small, and its depth increase did not reach significance, likely because of low power. Most participants were white British and females outnumbered males, and the authors suggested that clonal diversity may have been underestimated. After two AZD1222 doses, spike-specific TCR breadth and depth were significantly higher than at day 0 and than in MenACWY recipients.

The CDR3 runs 12 amino acids, cysteine and phenylalanine included. CDR3 DNA is the only sequence kept; it has 36 bases, read in frame from the first base. Trimming takes 10 bases from V and 3 bases from J, and the germline ends sit 13 bases apart. CDR1 and CDR2 are drawn from the germline V gene: MDHEN, SYDVKM. Notes on this clone: Its antigen specificity is not known. Base qualities are not at hand, and no much larger clone is one base apart.

The time point label here, explained by the study, means: about 28 days (+/-7) after the second vaccine dose. AZD1222 recipients with second doses at about 4 weeks or about 12 weeks were pooled, because spike-specific TCR depth and breadth did not differ between schedules. Vaccinee samples were obtained from the UK trials COV001 and COV002, which included a single-blind randomized controlled phase 2/3 trial of AZD1222 (ChAdOx1 nCoV-19) in healthy adults. For TCRbeta chain sequencing, PBMC samples from trial participants were taken at day 0 and at day 28 after the second dose. The CDR3 regions of human TCRbeta chains were analyzed by immunosequencing. Per the authors' processing: TCRs in the repertoires were compared against a reference library of SARS-CoV-2-specific TCRs that had been generated with the MIRA antigen-specificity platform. Breadth was defined as the fraction of unique TCRs that were SARS-CoV-2-associated, and depth was defined as the fraction of total T cells that were SARS-CoV-2-associated. Using the MIRA data, each spike-specific TCR was assigned both to the spike region to which the TCR was reactive and to a CD4 or CD8 class. Log10-transformed breadth and depth values were compared by one-way ANOVA with Sidak's multiple comparisons tests. Held by TCRdb, this immuneACCESS table contains in-frame sequences only and omits some clones. Under half of the omission traces to an unresolved V gene where checked; the cause of the rest is unknown. The V and J calls and clone size were taken over from that table, and D and trimming were inferred from the DNA. This sample comprises about 140,000 clones, 90% to 95% of them detected only once. The ten largest clonotypes hold around 3.3% of the sample.

The receptor was isolated from an adult who received the AZD1222 COVID-19 vaccine. The input for sequencing was peripheral blood, taken 28 days after the second AZD1222 dose. This chain joins TRBV28 to TRBJ2-7; TRBD1 might be the D gene, on 5 matching bases. At the DNA level, the sequence is TGTGCCACCCATACTCAGGGCTACGAGCAGTACTTC. Its translation is CATHTQGYEQYF.